This T cell receptor (beta chain) comes out of a study of shared clonotypes between healthy human individuals. Study results and limitations: Clonotype sharing across several donors was observed for 4% to 5.5% of naive CD4 clonotypes.

With regard to this clone: Its antigen is not identified.

V gave up 7 bases and J gave up 3 bases, with 5 bases separating them. CDR3 length equals 10 residues. The germline CDR1 and CDR2 sequences are DFQATT and SNEGSKA (reference sequence). Assay used: immunoSEQ multiplex PCR; TCRdb lists only in-frame clones, some missing. Seen here are around 1.9 million clones, over 85% observed once, and the top ten hold more than 1.5%. Only CD45RO-negative cells positively selected for CCR7 counted as naive CD8 cells, so terminally differentiated effector memory CD45RA+ cells were excluded. The clonotype was recovered from a man between 18 and 29 years old in good health. Some clones in this sample may be carry-over from other donors' samples. Sample: naive CD8+ T cells from PBMCs. This chain links TRBV20-1 with TRBJ2-3; D is unresolved. Written as DNA, the CDR3 is TGCAGTGACGCGACAGATACGCAGTATTTT. It translates to CSDATDTQYF.